This TCR beta chain comes out of a study of T cell responses to AZD1222 COVID-19 vaccine. Study-level findings and limits: Donors in the cohort were predominantly white British and more often female, and clonal diversity was possibly underestimated. Spike-spanning, vaccine-associated CD4 TCRs were dominant at 160-218 and 743-854. With two AZD1222 doses given, Spike-specific TCR breadth and depth both rose.

TCRdb's table, derived via immunoSEQ multiplex PCR, lists solely in-frame clones and lacks some. The table lists 90,000 to 100,000 clones, approximately 88% of them singletons, with less than 3.5% in the top ten. This CDR3 is 17 amino acids long. Regarding this clone: Its specificity is unknown.

Source: peripheral blood, taken on day 0 of AZD1222 vaccination. The rearrangement joins TRBV21-1 to TRBJ2-2. TRBV21-1 is designated a pseudogene. The receptor was isolated from an adult in good health. The CDR3: CASSITRRGADTGELFF. For the CDR3, the DNA is TGTGCCAGCAGCATAACCCGTAGGGGGGCTGACACCGGGGAGCTGTTTTTT.